This T cell receptor beta chain was found in a study of blood T cells in healthy people across ages. Next came a second PCR, run for about 6 to 12 cycles, which used a sample-barcoded 5' primer along with a J-beta primer mix. TCRdb redid the calling of the 5' RACE reads with MiXCR, one entry per CDR3 protein. The sample includes about 570,000 distinct CDR3 sequences, about 25% seen only once; the top ten take 3% to 4%. Trimming left V 4 bases short and J 3 bases short, with 12 bases between. Germline CDR1 reads SGHDT; CDR2 reads YYEEEE. This CDR3 has 14 amino acids. The same specimen was also included in a second study, on T cells of mothers and their children.

This TCR was recovered from a boy between 2 and 15 years old in good health. The rearrangement joins TRBV5-6 to TRBJ2-3, with D maybe TRBD1 (6 bases). What was sequenced was blood. The CDR3 DNA reads TGTGCCAGCAGCCCCGGACAGCCTACAGATACGCAGTATTTT. Protein sequence: CASSPGQPTDTQYF.